This TCR beta chain was recorded in a study of tumor and adjacent non-tumor tissue in lung cancer. Study-level points and caveats: Top 100 clones took a larger repertoire share in normal lung.

The template was RNA from unsorted bulk tissue. This non-tumor lung sample came from over 3 cm beyond the tumor edge. The CDR3 is 12 amino acids. The germline CDR1 and CDR2 sequences are MNHNY and SVGAGI (reference sequence). Three rounds of nested PCR, following a modified ARM-PCR protocol, produced the TCRbeta library. TCRdb re-called the multiplex PCR reads with MiXCR, one entry per CDR3 protein. The sample lists over 35,000 distinct CDR3 sequences; more than 50% were seen once. To note about this clonotype: Its antigen is not identified. One junction end disagrees with the germline gene, perhaps due to a read error.

The rearrangement joins TRBV6-6 to TRBJ1-5; D not certain. Specimen: distant non-tumor lung tissue. This TCR came from a man aged 45 to 65 with non-small cell lung cancer. The CDR3 loop reads CASAHSNEPQHF. The CDR3, as DNA: TGTGCCAGTGCTCATAGCAATGAGCCTCAGCATTTT.